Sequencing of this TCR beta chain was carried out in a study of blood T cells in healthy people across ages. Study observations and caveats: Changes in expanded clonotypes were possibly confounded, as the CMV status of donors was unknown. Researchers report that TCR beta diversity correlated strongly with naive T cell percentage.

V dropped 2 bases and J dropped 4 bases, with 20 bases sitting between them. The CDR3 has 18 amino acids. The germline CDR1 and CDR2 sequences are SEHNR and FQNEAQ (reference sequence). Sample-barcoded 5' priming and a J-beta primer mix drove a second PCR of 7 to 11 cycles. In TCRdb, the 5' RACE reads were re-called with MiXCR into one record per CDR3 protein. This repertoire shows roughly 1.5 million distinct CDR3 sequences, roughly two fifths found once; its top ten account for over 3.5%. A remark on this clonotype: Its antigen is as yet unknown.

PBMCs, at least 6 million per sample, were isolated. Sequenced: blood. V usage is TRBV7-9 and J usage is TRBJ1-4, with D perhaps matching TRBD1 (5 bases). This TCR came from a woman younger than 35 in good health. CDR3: CASSLTLRAGPINEKLFF. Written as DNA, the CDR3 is TGTGCCAGCAGCTTAACCCTAAGGGCGGGACCCATTAATGAAAAACTGTTTTTT.